This TCR beta chain is drawn from a study of T-cell memory formation after mild COVID-19. Study conclusions and caveats: Clones that contracted from day 15 to 85 were balanced CD4/CD8, while later expanders leaned CD4+. The pre-infection memory compartment contained some responding clones, suggesting cross-reactive memory joined. The CD4+ clones that contracted clustered mainly within CM and EM, and the CD8+ clones concentrated in EMRA. Confirmation was lacking for SARS-CoV-2 specificity of second-wave clones that peaked on day 37.

This clonotype was observed a single time. Its target is unknown. In TCRdb, the 5' RACE reads were re-called with MiXCR into one record per CDR3 protein. This table has approximately 570,000 distinct CDR3 sequences, 18% appearing once. V lost 5 bases and J lost 0, with 10 bases in between. The CDR3 is 14 residues long. The J gene is TRBJ1-2, the V gene TRBV12-3 or TRBV12-4; TRBD1 is a possible D gene (6 bases). This clonotype was sampled from an adult woman who had mild COVID-19 (a few samples of this study predate the infection). Cell type and time point are not known. Sequences were obtained from PBMCs or a T cell subset sorted from them (not recorded which). The CDR3 sequence: CASSPGEANYGYTF. Written as DNA, the CDR3 is TGTGCCAGCAGTCCAGGGGAAGCTAACTATGGCTACACCTTC.